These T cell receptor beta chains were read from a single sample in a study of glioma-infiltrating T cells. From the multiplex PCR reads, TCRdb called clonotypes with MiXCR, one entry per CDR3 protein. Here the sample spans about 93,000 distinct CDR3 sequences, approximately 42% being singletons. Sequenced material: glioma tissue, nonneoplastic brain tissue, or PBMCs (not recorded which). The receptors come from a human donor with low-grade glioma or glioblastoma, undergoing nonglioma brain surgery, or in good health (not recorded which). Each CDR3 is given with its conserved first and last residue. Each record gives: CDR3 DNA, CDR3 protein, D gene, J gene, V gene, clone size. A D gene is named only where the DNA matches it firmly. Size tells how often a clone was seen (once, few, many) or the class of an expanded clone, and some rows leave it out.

CDR3nt: TGTGCCAGCAGCTTTCGCGGGGGCACCGGGGAGCTGTTTTTT
CDR3aa: CASSFRGGTGELFF
d_gene: TRBD2
j_gene: TRBJ2-2
v_gene: TRBV13
abundance: few

CDR3nt: TGTGCCAGTAGTATGGGAGTGCCCAAAAACATTCATTACTTC
CDR3aa: CASSMGVPKNIHYF
d_gene: -
j_gene: TRBJ2-4
v_gene: TRBV19
abundance: -

CDR3nt: TGCAGCGCACTACGGGGGGCTAACACCATATATTTT
CDR3aa: CSALRGANTIYF
d_gene: -
j_gene: TRBJ1-3
v_gene: TRBV29-1
abundance: -

CDR3nt: TGTGCCAGCAGCTTAGCAGGGGCGGAGACCCAGTACTTC
CDR3aa: CASSLAGAETQYF
d_gene: -
j_gene: TRBJ2-5
v_gene: TRBV11-2
abundance: many

CDR3nt: TGTGCCAGCTCCCACGACAGGGCTGTAAACGAGCAGTACTTC
CDR3aa: CASSHDRAVNEQYF
d_gene: TRBD1
j_gene: TRBJ2-7
v_gene: TRBV18
abundance: many

CDR3nt: TGTGCCAGCAGTCCCCTGCAGGGGGACTATGGCTACACCTTC
CDR3aa: CASSPLQGDYGYTF
d_gene: TRBD1
j_gene: TRBJ1-2
v_gene: TRBV28
abundance: many

CDR3nt: TGTGCCAGCAGCGCGGGGGTAAATTCATACCTCCACTTT
CDR3aa: CASSAGVNSYLHF
d_gene: -
j_gene: TRBJ1-6
v_gene: TRBV12-3/TRBV12-4
abundance: many

CDR3nt: TGTGCCAGCAGGGATTCAGGGGGTGGCACAGATACGCAGTATTTT
CDR3aa: CASRDSGGGTDTQYF
d_gene: TRBD1
j_gene: TRBJ2-3
v_gene: TRBV7-9
abundance: many

CDR3nt: TGTGCCAGCAGTGAAGCCGGGACAGGCTACGAGCAGTACTTC
CDR3aa: CASSEAGTGYEQYF
d_gene: TRBD1
j_gene: TRBJ2-7
v_gene: TRBV2
abundance: -

CDR3nt: TGTGCCTGGACCCTAGGAAGGGACACTGAAGCTTTCTTT
CDR3aa: CAWTLGRDTEAFF
d_gene: -
j_gene: TRBJ1-1
v_gene: TRBV30
abundance: many

CDR3nt: TGCAGTGCCTTCCGTCTTGGCTATGGCTACACCTTC
CDR3aa: CSAFRLGYGYTF
d_gene: -
j_gene: TRBJ1-2
v_gene: TRBV20-1
abundance: many

CDR3nt: TGTGCCAGCAGCCCTGGGAGCTACAATGAGCAGTTCTTC
CDR3aa: CASSPGSYNEQFF
d_gene: -
j_gene: TRBJ2-1
v_gene: TRBV7-2
abundance: -

CDR3nt: TGCAGCGTCAAGGCAGGGCGGAATCAGCCCCAGCATTTT
CDR3aa: CSVKAGRNQPQHF
d_gene: -
j_gene: TRBJ1-5
v_gene: TRBV29-1
abundance: many

CDR3nt: TGCAGTGCTCAGACAGGGAAGGAGACCCAGTACTTC
CDR3aa: CSAQTGKETQYF
d_gene: TRBD1
j_gene: TRBJ2-5
v_gene: TRBV20-1
abundance: -

CDR3nt: TGTGCCACCAGCAGTGACGGACCGAGCTACGAGCAGTACTTC
CDR3aa: CATSSDGPSYEQYF
d_gene: -
j_gene: TRBJ2-7
v_gene: TRBV15
abundance: few

CDR3nt: TGCAGCGCCGAACGGCGTGATCAGCAGTTCTTC
CDR3aa: CSAERRDQQFF
d_gene: -
j_gene: TRBJ2-1
v_gene: TRBV29-1
abundance: many

CDR3nt: TGTGCCAGCAGTACCGCATCCGGGACAGGGCTGGAAAAACTGTTTTTT
CDR3aa: CASSTASGTGLEKLFF
d_gene: TRBD1
j_gene: TRBJ1-4
v_gene: TRBV28
abundance: many

CDR3nt: TGTGCCAGCAGTGAGGTCGGCGGGGGGGCCCCTGAGCAGTTCTTC
CDR3aa: CASSEVGGGAPEQFF
d_gene: TRBD2
j_gene: TRBJ2-1
v_gene: TRBV25-1
abundance: -

CDR3nt: TGCGCCAGCAGCCAAGAGGACAGGGGTGAGGAGCAGTACTTC
CDR3aa: CASSQEDRGEEQYF
d_gene: TRBD1
j_gene: TRBJ2-7
v_gene: TRBV4-1
abundance: many

CDR3nt: TGTGCCAGCAGCTTGGATCGGCGACAGCCCCAGCATTTT
CDR3aa: CASSLDRRQPQHF
d_gene: -
j_gene: TRBJ1-5
v_gene: TRBV27
abundance: many